This entry concerns a single TCR beta chain. Antigen unknown. All donors came from Russia, were Caucasian and healthy, and spanned ages roughly 6 to 95. CDR3 length equals 16 residues. Germline-derived CDR1 and CDR2 are MNHEY and SMNVEV (reference sequence). Trimming took off 0 bases at V and 3 bases at J, with 11 bases between the two ends. A second PCR, run for roughly 7 to 12 cycles, used a sample-barcoded 5' primer plus a J-beta primer mix. Each cDNA molecule, via a template-switch adaptor with 12 random nucleotides, was tagged. TCRdb independently ran MiXCR on the 5' RACE reads; one entry per CDR3 protein. The sample contains approximately 800,000 distinct CDR3 sequences, 62% of which appear only once. The data are from a study of blood T cells in healthy people across ages. General study findings and limits: Investigators viewed diversity estimates from one million T cells as underestimates, the study reported.

This chain uses TRBV27 with TRBJ1-4, with D unresolved. Source material: blood. This clonotype originated in a man aged 25-45 years in good health. In DNA form, the CDR3 reads TGTGCCAGCAGTTTATCGCGGGAGGGATCTAATGAAAAACTGTTTTTT. Encoded protein: CASSLSREGSNEKLFF.